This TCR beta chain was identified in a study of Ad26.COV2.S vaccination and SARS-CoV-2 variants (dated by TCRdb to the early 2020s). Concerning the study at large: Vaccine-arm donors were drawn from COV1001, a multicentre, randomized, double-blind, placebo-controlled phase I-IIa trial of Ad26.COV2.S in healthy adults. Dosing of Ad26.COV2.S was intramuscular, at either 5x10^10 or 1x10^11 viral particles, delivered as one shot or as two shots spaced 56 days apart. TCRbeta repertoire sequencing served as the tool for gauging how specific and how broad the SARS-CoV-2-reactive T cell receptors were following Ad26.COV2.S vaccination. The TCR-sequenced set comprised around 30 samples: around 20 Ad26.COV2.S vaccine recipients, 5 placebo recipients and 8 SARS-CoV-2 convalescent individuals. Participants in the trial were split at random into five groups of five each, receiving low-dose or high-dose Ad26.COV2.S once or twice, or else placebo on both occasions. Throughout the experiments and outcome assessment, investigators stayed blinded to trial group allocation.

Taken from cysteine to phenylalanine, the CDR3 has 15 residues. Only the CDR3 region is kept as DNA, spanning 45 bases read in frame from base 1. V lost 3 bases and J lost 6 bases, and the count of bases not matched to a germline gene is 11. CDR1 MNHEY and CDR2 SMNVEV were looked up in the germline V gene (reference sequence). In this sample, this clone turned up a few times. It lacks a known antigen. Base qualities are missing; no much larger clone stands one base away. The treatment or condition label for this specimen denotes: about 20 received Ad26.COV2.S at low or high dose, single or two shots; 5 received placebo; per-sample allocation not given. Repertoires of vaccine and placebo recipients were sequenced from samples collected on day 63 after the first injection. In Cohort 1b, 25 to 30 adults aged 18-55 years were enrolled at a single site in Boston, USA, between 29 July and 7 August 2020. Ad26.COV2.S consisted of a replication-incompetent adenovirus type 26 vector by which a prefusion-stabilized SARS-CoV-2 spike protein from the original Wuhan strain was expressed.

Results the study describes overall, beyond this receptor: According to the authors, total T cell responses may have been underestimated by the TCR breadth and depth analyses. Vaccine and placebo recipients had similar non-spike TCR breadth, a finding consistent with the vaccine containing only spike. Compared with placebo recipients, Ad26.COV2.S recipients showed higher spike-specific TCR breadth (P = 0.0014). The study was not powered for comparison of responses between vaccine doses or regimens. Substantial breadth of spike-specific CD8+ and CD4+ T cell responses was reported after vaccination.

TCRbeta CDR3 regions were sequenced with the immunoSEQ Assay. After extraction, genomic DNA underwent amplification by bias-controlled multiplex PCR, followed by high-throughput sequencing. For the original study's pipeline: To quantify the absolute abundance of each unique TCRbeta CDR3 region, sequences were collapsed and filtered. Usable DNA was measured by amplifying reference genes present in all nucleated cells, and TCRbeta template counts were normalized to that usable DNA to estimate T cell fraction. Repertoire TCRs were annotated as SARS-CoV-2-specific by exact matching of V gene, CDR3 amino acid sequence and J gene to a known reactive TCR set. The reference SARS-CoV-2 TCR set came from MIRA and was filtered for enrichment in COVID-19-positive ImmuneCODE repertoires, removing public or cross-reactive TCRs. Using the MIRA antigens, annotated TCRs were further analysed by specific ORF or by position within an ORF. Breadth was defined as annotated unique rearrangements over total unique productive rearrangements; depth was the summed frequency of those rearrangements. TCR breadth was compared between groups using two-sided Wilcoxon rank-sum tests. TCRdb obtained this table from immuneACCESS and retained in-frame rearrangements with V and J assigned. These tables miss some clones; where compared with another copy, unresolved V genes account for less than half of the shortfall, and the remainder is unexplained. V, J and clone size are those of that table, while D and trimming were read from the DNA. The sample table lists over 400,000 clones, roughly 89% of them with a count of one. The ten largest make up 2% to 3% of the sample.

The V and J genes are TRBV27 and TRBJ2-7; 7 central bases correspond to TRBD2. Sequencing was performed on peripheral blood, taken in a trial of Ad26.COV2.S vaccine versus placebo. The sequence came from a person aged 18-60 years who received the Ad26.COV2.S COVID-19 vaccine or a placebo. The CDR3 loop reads CASSFPPWGGVEQYF. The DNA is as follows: TGTGCCAGCAGTTTCCCCCCGTGGGGGGGGGTCGAGCAGTACTTC.